This record covers a single TCR beta chain. TCRdb itself ran the 5' RACE reads through MiXCR, one entry per CDR3 protein. The profile shows some 45,000 distinct CDR3 sequences, less than 6.5% of them singletons. The data stem from a study of early T cells in non-severe SARS-CoV-2 infection. This CDR3 region has 15 residues. Germline values: CDR1 DFQATT, CDR2 SNEGSKA (reference sequence). Trimming cost V 4 bases and J 3 bases; bases outside gene matches: 7. The receptor was derived from an adult who was a healthcare worker with PCR-confirmed SARS-CoV-2 infection or an uninfected control (not recorded which). Here the sequenced sample was whole blood, taken at baseline. The chain uses TRBV20-1 and TRBJ2-3; 10 bases are a match to TRBD1. CDR3: CSAKTGTGVTDTQYF. The CDR3 coding sequence is TGCAGTGCTAAGACTGGGACAGGGGTGACAGATACGCAGTATTTT.